This T cell receptor (beta chain) comes out of a study of OX40 agonist ivuxolimab in advanced cancers. Study background: Across the patients, intravenous ivuxolimab was delivered every 2 weeks at 0.01 to 10 mg/kg.

The CDR3 covers 16 residues. V lost 6 bases to trimming and J lost 3 bases; unmatched junction nucleotides: 10. Germline V gene lookup returns CDR1 SGDLS and CDR2 YYNGEE. TCRdb's copy holds only in-frame clones and misses some; the assay was immunoSEQ multiplex PCR. Among 75,000 to 95,000 clones, approximately 89% were seen once, and the ten largest hold 0.22%. The receptor was derived from an adult with an advanced solid tumor such as melanoma, head and neck, liver or kidney cancer. The gene calls are TRBV9 and TRBJ2-2; 8 bases map to TRBD1. Specimen: CD4+ or CD8+ T cells sorted from blood, collected in a trial of the OX40 agonist ivuxolimab. The CDR3 DNA follows: TGTGCCAGCAACCCCGGCCCAGGGGGCTACACCGGGGAGCTGTTTTTT. It is translated as CASNPGPGGYTGELFF.